Here is one TCR beta chain with its context. This clone was counted between two and nine times. No antigen is known for it. No much larger clone is present one base from it, and per-base qualities are unavailable. This entry comes from a study of blood T cell repertoires in COVID-19 (dated by TCRdb to the early 2020s). About the investigation overall: Samples from collaborators originated in the United States, Italy and Spain and spanned both the acute and convalescent phases of COVID-19. The material from the prospective study consisted of cDNA or gDNA derived from T cells, B-cell-depleted T cells, or PBMCs. Subjects who had been exposed to COVID-19, were actively infected with it, or had recovered from it provided the deeply sampled blood TCRbeta repertoires that made up the dataset. The repertoires were made available in a free public database intended to serve as a resource for research on the immune response to SARS-CoV-2. Samples came from the ongoing ImmuneRACE study (first 160 participants) plus 1,254 subjects from 6 global collaborators. A de-identified subject ID, COVID-19 status, age in years and sex were almost always included in the sample metadata. Where available, HLA class I and class II types were taken from metadata supplied by the sample provider and were not determined by assay-based typing.

Broader findings and caveats from the paper: The quantity of clinical and demographic metadata differed by source and by participant and was supplied without curation.

Whole blood was collected in K2EDTA tubes by collaborating institutions according to the institutions' own protocols. For TCRbeta analysis, collaborator samples were shipped as frozen whole blood, as isolated PBMCs, or as DNA extracted from either sample type. TCRbeta CDR3 regions were amplified from genomic DNA using the immunoSEQ Assay, a bias-controlled multiplex PCR. From the authors' description of their analysis: Within the assay, amplification of reference gene primers was used to estimate how many nucleated cells each sample contained. Sequence reads were collapsed and filtered to measure the absolute abundance of every unique TCRbeta CDR3 rearrangement. Productive Simpson clonality was computed per sample as the square root of Simpson's diversity index over productive rearrangements. TCRdb provides this immuneACCESS table in a form limited to in-frame rearrangements. Some clones are lacking; in checked studies, under half of them reflect an unresolved V gene, and why the rest are absent is not known. V, J and clone size derive from that table, while D and trimming were established from the DNA sequence. The sample yields about 85,000 clones; 70% to 90% were counted once. Together, the top ten hold approximately 5.9% of the sample.

CDR1 MNHNS and CDR2 SASEGT are derived from the germline V gene. The V and J ends are trimmed by 1 base and 4 bases, leaving 16 bases between them. The CDR3 covers 16 residues, taking in both the cysteine and the phenylalanine. The sequence is cut down to CDR3 DNA, 48 bases in frame from base 1. The TCR sequence derives from a man aged 55 to 70 with acute or convalescent COVID-19. In this chain, TRBV6-1 is recombined with TRBJ1-1, with TRBD1 tentatively as D gene (6 bases match). Sequenced sample: peripheral blood. CDR3 protein: CASSEVGIRGGTEAFF. The base sequence is TGTGCCAGCAGTGAAGTTGGGATCCGAGGGGGCACTGAAGCTTTCTTT.